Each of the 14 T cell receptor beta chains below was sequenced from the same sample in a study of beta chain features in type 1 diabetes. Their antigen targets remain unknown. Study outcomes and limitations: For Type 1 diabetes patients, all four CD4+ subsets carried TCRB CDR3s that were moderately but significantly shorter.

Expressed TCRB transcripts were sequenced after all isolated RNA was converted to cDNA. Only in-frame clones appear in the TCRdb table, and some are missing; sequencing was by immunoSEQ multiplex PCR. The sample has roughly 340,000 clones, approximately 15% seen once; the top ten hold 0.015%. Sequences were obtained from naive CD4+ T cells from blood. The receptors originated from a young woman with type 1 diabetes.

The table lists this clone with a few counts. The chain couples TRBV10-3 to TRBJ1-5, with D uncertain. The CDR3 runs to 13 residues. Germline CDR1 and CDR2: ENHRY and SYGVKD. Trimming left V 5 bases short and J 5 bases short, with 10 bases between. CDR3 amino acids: CAISMALDQPQHF. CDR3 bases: TGTGCCATCAGTATGGCTCTCGATCAGCCCCAGCATTTT.

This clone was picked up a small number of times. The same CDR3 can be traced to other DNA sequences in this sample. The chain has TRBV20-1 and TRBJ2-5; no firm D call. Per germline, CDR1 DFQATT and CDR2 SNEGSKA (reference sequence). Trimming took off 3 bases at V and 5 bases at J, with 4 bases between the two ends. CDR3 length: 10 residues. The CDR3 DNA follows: TGCAGTGCTAGTTCGGAGACCCAGTACTTC. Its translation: CSASSETQYF.

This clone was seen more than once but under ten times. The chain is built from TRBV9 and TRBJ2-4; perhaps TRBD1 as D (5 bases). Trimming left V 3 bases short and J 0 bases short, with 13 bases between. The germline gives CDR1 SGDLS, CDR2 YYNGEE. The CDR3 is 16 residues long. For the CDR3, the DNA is TGTGCCAGCAGCGCCCAGGACATCCTAGCCAAAAACATTCAGTACTTC. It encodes CASSAQDILAKNIQYF.

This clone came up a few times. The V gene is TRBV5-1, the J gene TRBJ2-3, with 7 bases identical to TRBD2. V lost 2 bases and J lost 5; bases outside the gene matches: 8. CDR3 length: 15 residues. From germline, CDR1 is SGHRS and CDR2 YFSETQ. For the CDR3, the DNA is TGCGCCAGCAGCTTAGGACTAGACCGCCTAGATACGCAGTATTTT. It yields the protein CASSLGLDRLDTQYF.

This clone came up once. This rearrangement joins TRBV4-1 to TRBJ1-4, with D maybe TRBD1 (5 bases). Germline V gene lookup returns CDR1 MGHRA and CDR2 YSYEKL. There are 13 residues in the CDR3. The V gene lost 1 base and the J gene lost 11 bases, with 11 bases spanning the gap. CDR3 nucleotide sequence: TGCGCCAGCAGCCAAGCCCAGGGATCCAAACTGTTTTTT. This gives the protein CASSQAQGSKLFF.

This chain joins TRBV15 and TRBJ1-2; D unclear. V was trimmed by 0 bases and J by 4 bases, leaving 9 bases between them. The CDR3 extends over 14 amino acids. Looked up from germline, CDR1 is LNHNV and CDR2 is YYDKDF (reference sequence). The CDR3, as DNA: TGTGCCACCAGCAGAGATTACGAGGGCTATGGCTACACCTTC. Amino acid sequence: CATSRDYEGYGYTF.

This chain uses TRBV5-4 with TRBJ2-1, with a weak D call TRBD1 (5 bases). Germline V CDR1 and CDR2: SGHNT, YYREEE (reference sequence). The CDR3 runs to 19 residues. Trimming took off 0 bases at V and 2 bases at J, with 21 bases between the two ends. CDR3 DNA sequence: TGTGCCAGCAGCTTGGAAGCCAGGGCTTTTTTTACGGCCTACAATGAGCAGTTCTTC. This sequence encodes CASSLEARAFFTAYNEQFF.

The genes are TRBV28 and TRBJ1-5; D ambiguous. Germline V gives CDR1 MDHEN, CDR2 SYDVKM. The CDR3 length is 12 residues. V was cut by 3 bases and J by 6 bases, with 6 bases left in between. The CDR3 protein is CASSLRAQPQHF. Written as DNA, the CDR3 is TGTGCCAGCAGTTTGCGAGCTCAGCCCCAGCATTTT.

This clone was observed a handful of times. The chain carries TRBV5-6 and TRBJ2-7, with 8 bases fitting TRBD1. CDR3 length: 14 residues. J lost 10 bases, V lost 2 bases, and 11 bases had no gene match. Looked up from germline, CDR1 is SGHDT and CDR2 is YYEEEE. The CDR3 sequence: CASSFLEGQGKQYV. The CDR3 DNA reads TGTGCCAGCAGCTTTTTAGAAGGACAGGGAAAACAGTACGTC.

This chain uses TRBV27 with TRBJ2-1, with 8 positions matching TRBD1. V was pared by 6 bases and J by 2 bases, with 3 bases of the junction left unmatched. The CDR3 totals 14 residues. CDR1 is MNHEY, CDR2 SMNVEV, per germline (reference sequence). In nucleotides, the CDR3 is TGTGCCAGCAGGGGGACAGGTGCCTACAATGAGCAGTTCTTC. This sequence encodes CASRGTGAYNEQFF.

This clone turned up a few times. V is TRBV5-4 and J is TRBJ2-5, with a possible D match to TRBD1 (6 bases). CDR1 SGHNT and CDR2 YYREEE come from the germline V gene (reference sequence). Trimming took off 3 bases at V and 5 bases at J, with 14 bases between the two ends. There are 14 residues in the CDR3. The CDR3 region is CASSSTGNGETQYF. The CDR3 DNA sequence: TGTGCCAGCAGCTCCACAGGGAACGGGGAGACCCAGTACTTC.

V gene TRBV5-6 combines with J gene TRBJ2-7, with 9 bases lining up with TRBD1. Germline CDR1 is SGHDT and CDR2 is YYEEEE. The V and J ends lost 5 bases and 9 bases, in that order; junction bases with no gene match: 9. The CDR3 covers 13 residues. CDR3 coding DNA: TGTGCCAGCAGTCAACAGGGGGCAGTGGGGCAGTACGTC. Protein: CASSQQGAVGQYV.

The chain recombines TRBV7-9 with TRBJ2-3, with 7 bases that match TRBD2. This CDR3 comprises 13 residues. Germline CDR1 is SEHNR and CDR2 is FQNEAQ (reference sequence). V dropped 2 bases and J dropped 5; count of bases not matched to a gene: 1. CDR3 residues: CASSLTGGDTQYF. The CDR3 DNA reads TGTGCCAGCAGCTTAACGGGAGGAGATACGCAGTATTTT.

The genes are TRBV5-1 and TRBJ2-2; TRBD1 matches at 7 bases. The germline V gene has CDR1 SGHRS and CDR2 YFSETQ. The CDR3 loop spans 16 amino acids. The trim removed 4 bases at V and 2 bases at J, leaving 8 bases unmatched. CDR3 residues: CASSPVDRLNTGELFF. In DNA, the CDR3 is TGCGCCAGCAGCCCCGTGGACAGGTTAAACACCGGGGAGCTGTTTTTT.